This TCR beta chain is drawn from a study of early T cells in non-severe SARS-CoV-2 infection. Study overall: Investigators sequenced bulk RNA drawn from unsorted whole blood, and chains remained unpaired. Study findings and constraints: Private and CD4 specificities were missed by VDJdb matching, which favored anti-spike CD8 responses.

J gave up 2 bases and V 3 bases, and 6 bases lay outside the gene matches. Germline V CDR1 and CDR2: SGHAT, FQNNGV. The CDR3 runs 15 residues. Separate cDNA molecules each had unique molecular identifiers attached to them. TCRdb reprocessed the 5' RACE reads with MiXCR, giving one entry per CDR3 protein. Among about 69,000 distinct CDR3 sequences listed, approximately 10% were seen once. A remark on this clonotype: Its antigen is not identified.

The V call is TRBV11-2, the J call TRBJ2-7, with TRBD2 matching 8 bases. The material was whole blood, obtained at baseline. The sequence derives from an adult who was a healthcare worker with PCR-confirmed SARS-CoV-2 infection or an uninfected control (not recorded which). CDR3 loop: CASSLGLDFPYEQYF. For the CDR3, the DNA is TGTGCCAGCAGCTTGGGACTAGATTTCCCCTACGAGCAGTACTTC.